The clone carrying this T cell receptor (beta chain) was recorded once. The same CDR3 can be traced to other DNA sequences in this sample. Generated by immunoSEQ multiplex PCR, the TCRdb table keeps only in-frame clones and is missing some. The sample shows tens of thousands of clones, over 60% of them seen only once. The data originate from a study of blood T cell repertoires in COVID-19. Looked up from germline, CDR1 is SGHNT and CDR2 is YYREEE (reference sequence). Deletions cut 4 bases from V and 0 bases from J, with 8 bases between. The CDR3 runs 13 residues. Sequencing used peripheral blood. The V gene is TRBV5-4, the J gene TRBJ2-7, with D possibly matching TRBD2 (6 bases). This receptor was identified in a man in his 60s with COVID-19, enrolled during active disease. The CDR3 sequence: CASSPGLSYEQYF. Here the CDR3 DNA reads TGTGCCAGCAGCCCGGGACTCTCCTACGAGCAGTACTTC.